This T cell receptor (beta chain) was documented in a study of cytomegalovirus exposure and HLA in healthy donors. General study points: Later work showed greater clonal expansion in HLA-associated TCR beta chains than in equally common others. Within a later analysis, the majority of CMV-associated TCR beta chains appeared HLA-restricted.

Samples came from healthy bone marrow donors. At the time of sampling, donors were nominally healthy, though unrecorded immune exposures were likely. The junction had 14 bases not matched to a gene; V was cut back by 5 bases and J by 6 bases. The CDR3 loop spans 18 amino acids. CDR1 is MNHEY and CDR2 is SMNVEV in the germline V gene (reference sequence). PCR employed 60 Vbeta and 13 Jbeta primers. This table comes from immunoSEQ multiplex PCR, and its TCRdb copy is limited to in-frame clones, with some not included. The sample consists of about 190,000 clones, roughly 80% of them appearing once. A remark on this clone: Its antigen is currently unknown.

The sample consisted of PBMCs. The V call is TRBV27, the J call TRBJ2-4; the match to TRBD2 covers 12 bases. The source of this sequence is a man in his fifties or sixties in good health and CMV-seronegative. Here the CDR3 reads CASSPEAASGGERNIQYF. The CDR3 coding sequence is TGTGCCAGCAGTCCCGAGGCGGCTAGCGGGGGGGAGAGAAACATTCAGTACTTC.